Here is one T cell receptor (beta chain) with its context. The data originate from a study of blood T cells in healthy people across ages. CDR1 is LGHNA, CDR2 YSLEER, per germline. The CDR3 consists of 14 residues. Trimming shortened V by 0 bases and J by 8 bases, and 13 bases separated the two germline ends. Through a sample-barcoded 5' primer and a J-beta primer mix, a second PCR was run for about 6 to 12 cycles. MiXCR, run by TCRdb on the 5' RACE reads, gives a single entry per CDR3 protein. The profile shows around 1,000,000 distinct CDR3 sequences, roughly a quarter of them singletons. These records were also assigned to another study, of T cells of mothers and their children. That work states: From each mother came over 10 million TCR beta CDR3 reads, and from each child came a few million. The overlap seen between related mothers and children slightly exceeded that of unrelated pairs, though not significantly.

The gene calls are TRBV4-3 and TRBJ1-2; TRBD1 might be the D (6 bases). The sequence was obtained from a girl between 2 and 10 years old in good health. Sequenced: blood. The CDR3 protein is CASSQDGTPKGYTF. DNA for the CDR3: TGCGCCAGCAGCCAAGATGGGACACCCAAGGGCTACACCTTC.